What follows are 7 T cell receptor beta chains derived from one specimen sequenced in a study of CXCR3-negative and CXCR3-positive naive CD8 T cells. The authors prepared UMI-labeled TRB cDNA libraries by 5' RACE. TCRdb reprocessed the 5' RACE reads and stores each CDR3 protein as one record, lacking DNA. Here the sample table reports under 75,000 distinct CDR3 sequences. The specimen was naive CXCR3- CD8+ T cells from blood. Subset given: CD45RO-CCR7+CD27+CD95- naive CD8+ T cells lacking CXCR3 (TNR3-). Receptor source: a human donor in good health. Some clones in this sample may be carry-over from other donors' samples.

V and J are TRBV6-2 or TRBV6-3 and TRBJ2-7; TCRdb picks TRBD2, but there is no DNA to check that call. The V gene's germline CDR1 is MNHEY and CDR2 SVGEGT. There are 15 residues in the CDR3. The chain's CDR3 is CASSRINTGAYEQYF.

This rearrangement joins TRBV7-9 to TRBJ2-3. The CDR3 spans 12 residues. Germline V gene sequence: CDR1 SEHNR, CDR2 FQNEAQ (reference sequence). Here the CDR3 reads CASSLMADTQYF. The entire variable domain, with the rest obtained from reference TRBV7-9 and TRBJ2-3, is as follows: DTGVSQNPRHKITKRGQNVTFRCDPISEHNRLYWYRQTLGQGPEFLTYFQNEAQLEKSRLLSDRFSAERPKGSFSTLEIQRTEQGDSAMYLCASSLMADTQYFGPGTRLTVL.

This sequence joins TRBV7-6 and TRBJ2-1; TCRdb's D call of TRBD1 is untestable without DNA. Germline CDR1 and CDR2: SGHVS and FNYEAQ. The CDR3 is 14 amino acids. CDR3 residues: CASTTGQQVNEQFF.

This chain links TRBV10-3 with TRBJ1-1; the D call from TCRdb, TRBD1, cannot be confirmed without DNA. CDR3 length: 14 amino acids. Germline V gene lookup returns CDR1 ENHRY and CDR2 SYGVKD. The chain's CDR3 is CASSGAGTGTEAFF.

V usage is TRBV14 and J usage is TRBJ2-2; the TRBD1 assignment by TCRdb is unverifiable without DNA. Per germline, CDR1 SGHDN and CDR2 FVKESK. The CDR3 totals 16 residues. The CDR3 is CASSQLPGQDTGELFF.

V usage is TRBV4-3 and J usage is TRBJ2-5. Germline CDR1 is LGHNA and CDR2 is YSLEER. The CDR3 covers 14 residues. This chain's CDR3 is CASSQGSNEETQYF.

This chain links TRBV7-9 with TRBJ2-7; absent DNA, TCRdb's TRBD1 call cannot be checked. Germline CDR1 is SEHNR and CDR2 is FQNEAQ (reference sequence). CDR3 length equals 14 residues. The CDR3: CASSPPTEWYEQYF. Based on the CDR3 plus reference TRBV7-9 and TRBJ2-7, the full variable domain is DTGVSQNPRHKITKRGQNVTFRCDPISEHNRLYWYRQTLGQGPEFLTYFQNEAQLEKSRLLSDRFSAERPKGSFSTLEIQRTEQGDSAMYLCASSPPTEWYEQYFGPGTRLTVT.